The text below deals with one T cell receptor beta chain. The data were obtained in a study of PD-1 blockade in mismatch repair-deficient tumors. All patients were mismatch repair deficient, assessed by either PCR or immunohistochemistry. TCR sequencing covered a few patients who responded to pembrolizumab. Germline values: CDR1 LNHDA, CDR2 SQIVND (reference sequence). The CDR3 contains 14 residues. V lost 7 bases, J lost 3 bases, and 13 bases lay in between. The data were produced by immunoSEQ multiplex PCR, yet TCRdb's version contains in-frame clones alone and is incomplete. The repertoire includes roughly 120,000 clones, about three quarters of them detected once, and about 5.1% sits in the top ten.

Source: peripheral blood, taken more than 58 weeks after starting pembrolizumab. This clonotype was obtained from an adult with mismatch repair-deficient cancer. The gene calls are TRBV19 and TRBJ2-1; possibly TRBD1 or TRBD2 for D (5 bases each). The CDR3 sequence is CASMTGDVYNEQFF. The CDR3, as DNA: TGTGCCAGTATGACTGGGGACGTCTACAATGAGCAGTTCTTC.